This T cell receptor beta chain emerged from a study of OX40 agonist ivuxolimab in advanced cancers. About the research overall: Three individuals attained partial responses, comprising one hepatocellular carcinoma case and two cutaneous melanoma cases.

As concerns this clone: Its antigen remains unknown.

The data were produced by immunoSEQ multiplex PCR, yet TCRdb's version contains in-frame clones alone and is incomplete. The data show fewer than 80,000 clones, with roughly four fifths seen just once and roughly 3.2% held by the top ten. It was autoimmune disease history or systemic immunosuppression that excluded patients. Study-wide results and caveats: At 0.1 to 3.0 mg/kg, CD4+ and CD8+ blood T cells expanded clonally by week 6. Partial responders receiving 0.1-3.0 mg/kg showed among the lowest clonal expansion.

CDR3 length: 17 residues. CDR1 is SGHTS and CDR2 is YDEGEE in the germline V gene. The V and J ends lost 2 bases and 2 bases respectively, with 16 bases between them. The V call is TRBV5-8, the J call TRBJ1-4; TRBD1 might be the D (6 bases). Sequenced here: CD4+ or CD8+ T cells sorted from blood, sampled in a trial of the OX40 agonist ivuxolimab. The sequence was collected from an adult with an advanced solid tumor such as melanoma, head and neck, liver or kidney cancer. The CDR3, as DNA: TGTGCCAGCAGCTTCGGGACAAGGCACGAGACTAATGAAAAACTGTTTTTT. The encoded protein is CASSFGTRHETNEKLFF.